This T cell receptor (beta chain) stems from a study of T cell changes during pregnancy in multiple sclerosis. Sequenced by immunoSEQ multiplex PCR; TCRdb stores in-frame clones only, minus some. This sample has about 120,000 clones, with approximately 94% found just once. V lost 3 bases, J lost 4 bases, and 7 bases stayed unmatched. Germline V gene data show CDR1 as SGHDT and CDR2 as YYEEEE. CDR3 length equals 15 residues. The sequences come from peripheral blood, collected before pregnancy. The V and J genes are TRBV5-6 and TRBJ1-3; 7 nucleotides align to TRBD1. The origin of this receptor is a female donor with multiple sclerosis, enrolled in a pregnancy study. CDR3 sequence reads: CASSSLDREGNTIYF. CDR3 nucleotide sequence: TGTGCCAGCAGCTCACTTGACAGGGAAGGAAACACCATATATTTT. The full variable domain, with the rest looked up from reference TRBV5-6 and TRBJ1-3, is DAGVTQSPTHLIKTRGQQVTLRCSPKSGHDTVSWYQQALGQGPQFIFQYYEEEERQRGNFPDRFSGHQFPNYSSELNVNALLLGDSALYLCASSSLDREGNTIYFGEGSWLTVV.